The TCR beta chain under discussion was sequenced for a study of CD8 T cells in Susac syndrome. Findings and caveats of the study: A relatively small number of individuals underwent TCR sequencing and HLA analysis.

Negative isolation yielded CD4+ and CD8+ T cells, and FACS enriched TEMRA cells. This clonotype was observed a few times. What it binds is not known. With random hexamers, reverse transcription was performed on roughly 0.5 to 1 ug of RNA. The amplification used immunoSEQ multiplex PCR on TCR beta CDR3; it spanned 54 Vbeta and 13 Jbeta. In TCRdb, the immunoSEQ multiplex PCR reads were re-called with MiXCR into one record per CDR3 protein. Of some 76,000 distinct CDR3 sequences in the sample, more than 85% were seen once. The CDR3 totals 15 residues. V gave up 5 bases and J gave up 0 bases; unmatched junction bases: 3. Germline V gives CDR1 MNHEY, CDR2 SMNVEV (reference sequence).

The chain carries TRBV27 and TRBJ2-3; 9 positions match TRBD2. Sequences were obtained from CD8+ T cells from PBMCs. The clonotype originates from a human donor with multiple sclerosis. The CDR3 reads CASSPSGTSTDTQYF. CDR3 coding DNA: TGTGCCAGCAGTCCTAGCGGGACTAGCACAGATACGCAGTATTTT.